The entry that follows covers one TCR beta chain sequence. Its target is unknown. This entry comes from a study of long-term antiretroviral therapy in people with HIV. The study's findings and limits: The data indicate that diversity increased after ART but remained below transplant donor controls.

Researchers ran immunoSEQ v3.0 at survey level. Profiled with immunoSEQ multiplex PCR; TCRdb holds only in-frame clones, not every one. The sample records about 29,000 clones, about four fifths being singletons. This specimen consisted of unsorted PBMCs, obtained 3 years after starting antiretroviral therapy. The sequence was collected from a man in his forties with HIV.

The CDR3, as DNA: TGTGCCAGCAGCTTAGTCACTAGCGGGGGCTACGAGCAGTACTTC. Translation gives CASSLVTSGGYEQYF. The chain couples TRBV7-8 to TRBJ2-7, with TRBD2 identical over 11 bases. This CDR3 spans 15 amino acids. Trimming removed 1 base from V and 3 bases from J; junction bases left unmatched: 2. Germline values: CDR1 SGHVS, CDR2 FQNEAQ.